The 23 T cell receptor beta chains given below trace back to one sample, sequenced in a study of cytomegalovirus exposure and HLA in healthy donors. Primers for the PCR totalled 60 Vbeta and 13 Jbeta. The protocol was immunoSEQ multiplex PCR, while the TCRdb copy is restricted to in-frame clones and leaves out a portion. The table lists some 120,000 clones, over 60% of them singletons. The sample was PBMCs. The receptors derive from a man between 25 and 39 years old in good health and CMV-seropositive.

The CDR3 region has the DNA TGCGCCAGCAGCCGAACTAGCGGGGGAGAGACCCAGTACTTC. As protein: CASSRTSGGETQYF. V gene TRBV5-1 combines with J gene TRBJ2-5; 11 bases map to TRBD2. Germline loops: CDR1 SGHRS, CDR2 YFSETQ. The CDR3 has 14 amino acids. J lost 4 bases, V lost 4 bases, and 3 bases had no gene match.

The chain has TRBV6-1 and TRBJ2-7, with D perhaps TRBD1 (6 bases). The germline CDR1 and CDR2 sequences are MNHNS and SASEGT. The V gene lost 4 bases and the J gene lost 3 bases, with 10 bases spanning the gap. This CDR3 region has 13 residues. The CDR3 loop is CASSVDRNYEQYF. The CDR3 coding sequence is TGTGCCAGCAGTGTGGACAGAAACTACGAGCAGTACTTC.

This chain joins TRBV7-9 and TRBJ1-1, with TRBD1 as a possible D gene (6 bases). Germline values: CDR1 SEHNR, CDR2 FQNEAQ (reference sequence). This CDR3 has 15 amino acids. V gave up 5 bases and J gave up 3 bases, with 16 bases separating them. The CDR3 loop is CASSIGGGYDTEAFF. The CDR3, as DNA: TGTGCCAGCAGCATAGGGGGGGGCTACGACACTGAAGCTTTCTTT. The complete variable domain, with remaining parts taken from reference TRBV7-9 and TRBJ1-1, reads DTGVSQNPRHKITKRGQNVTFRCDPISEHNRLYWYRQTLGQGPEFLTYFQNEAQLEKSRLLSDRFSAERPKGSFSTLEIQRTEQGDSAMYLCASSIGGGYDTEAFFGQGTRLTVV.

The V gene is TRBV5-1, the J gene TRBJ1-3; 7 bases fit TRBD1. There are 21 residues in the CDR3. CDR1 and CDR2 from the germline V gene are SGHRS and YFSETQ. V trimming: 4 bases; J trimming: 3 bases; junction bases outside the gene matches: 25. The CDR3: CASSRTPLITGQLNVGNTIYF. DNA for the CDR3: TGCGCCAGCAGCCGGACCCCTCTAATCACGGGACAGTTGAACGTTGGAAACACCATATATTTT.

The chain employs TRBV9 and TRBJ1-2; possibly TRBD1 for D (6 bases). Looked up from germline, CDR1 is SGDLS and CDR2 is YYNGEE. V was clipped by 0 bases and J by 4 bases, with 10 bases between them. The CDR3 spans 14 residues. CDR3 loop: CASSVGRGSYGYTF. In DNA, the CDR3 is TGTGCCAGCAGCGTAGGCAGGGGTTCCTATGGCTACACCTTC. Based on the CDR3 plus reference TRBV9 and TRBJ1-2, the full variable domain is DSGVTQTPKHLITATGQRVTLRCSPRSGDLSVYWYQQSLDQGLQFLIQYYNGEERAKGNILERFSAQQFPDLHSELNLSSLELGDSALYFCASSVGRGSYGYTFGSGTRLTVV.

The V and J genes are TRBV9 and TRBJ1-3; D possibly corresponds to TRBD1 (5 bases). Trimming took off 3 bases at V and 0 bases at J, with 16 bases between the two ends. The CDR3 runs 17 residues. Germline-derived CDR1 and CDR2 are SGDLS and YYNGEE. CDR3 bases: TGTGCCAGCAGCGGTAGCCCAGGGATTAGCTCTGGAAACACCATATATTTT. Protein sequence: CASSGSPGISSGNTIYF.

The chain employs TRBV11-2 and TRBJ2-5; 8 bases align to TRBD2. V gave up 3 bases and J gave up 1 base; unmatched junction bases: 7. CDR3 length: 16 residues. Per the germline V gene, CDR1 is SGHAT and CDR2 is FQNNGV. CDR3 sequence reads: CASSFLGGGPQETQYF. Written as DNA, the CDR3 is TGTGCCAGCAGCTTTCTCGGCGGGGGGCCCCAAGAGACCCAGTACTTC.

This chain links TRBV7-3 with TRBJ2-5; a possible D gene is TRBD1 (5 bases). Germline assignment: CDR1 SGHTA and CDR2 FQGTGA. V was clipped by 2 bases and J by 5 bases, with 9 bases between them. The CDR3 consists of 13 residues. The CDR3 reads CASSLSTAETQYF. The CDR3 DNA reads as TGTGCCAGCAGCTTATCGACAGCCGAGACCCAGTACTTC.

The chain combines TRBV5-4 with TRBJ2-3; the match to TRBD2 covers 9 bases. Germline CDR1 is SGHNT and CDR2 is YYREEE (reference sequence). With V trimmed by 1 base and J by 4 bases, 7 bases remained unmatched. The CDR3 is made up of 16 amino acids. The CDR3 sequence is CASSLLRASGADTQYF. The CDR3 DNA reads as TGTGCCAGCAGCTTGCTGAGGGCTAGCGGGGCAGATACGCAGTATTTT. Variable domain in full (rest from reference TRBV5-4 and TRBJ2-3): ETGVTQSPTHLIKTRGQQVTLRCSSQSGHNTVSWYQQALGQGPQFIFQYYREEENGRGNFPPRFSGLQFPNYSSELNVNALELDDSALYLCASSLLRASGADTQYFGPGTRLTVL.

This chain uses TRBV19 with TRBJ2-2; 9 positions match TRBD2. The CDR3 runs to 17 residues. Germline V lookup: CDR1 LNHDA, CDR2 SQIVND (reference sequence). V was clipped by 4 bases and J by 5 bases; unmatched bases: 11. The chain's CDR3 is CASSSRFLAGRTGELFF. The CDR3 coding sequence is TGTGCCAGTAGTAGTCGGTTCCTAGCGGGAAGGACCGGGGAGCTGTTTTTT.

This clone occurred once. This rearrangement joins TRBV29-1 to TRBJ2-3; possible D gene TRBD2, 5 bases. The CDR3 sequence is 14 residues long. Germline V gene lookup returns CDR1 SQVTM and CDR2 ANQGSEA. V lost 4 bases and J 3 bases, leaving 14 bases between the germline ends. CDR3 DNA: TGCAGCGTTGCGGAGAGGGAGAGAACAGATACGCAGTATTTT. Protein sequence: CSVAERERTDTQYF.

The V call is TRBV5-5, the J call TRBJ2-7; TRBD1 matches at 9 bases. After removal of 2 bases from V and 4 bases from J, the junction contained 4 bases not matched to a gene. The germline V gene has CDR1 SGHKS and CDR2 YYEKEE (reference sequence). The CDR3 has 14 residues. CDR3 coding DNA: TGTGCCAGCAGCTTTGGGACAGGGTGGTACGAGCAGTACTTC. Translated: CASSFGTGWYEQYF.

V gene TRBV9 combines with J gene TRBJ2-2, with 10 bases that match TRBD2. V gave up 4 bases and J gave up 2 bases; unmatched junction bases: 11. Germline-derived CDR1 and CDR2 are SGDLS and YYNGEE. The CDR3 extends over 18 amino acids. The CDR3 DNA sequence: TGTGCCAGCAGCCCAGGACTAGCGGCCTTTATCAACACCGGGGAGCTGTTTTTT. Translating gives CASSPGLAAFINTGELFF.

This clone was detected a few times. The chain recombines TRBV4-1 with TRBJ2-3; 8 nucleotides line up with TRBD1. After removal of 3 bases from V and 5 bases from J, the junction contained 7 bases not matched to a gene. This CDR3 has 15 amino acids. The germline V gene encodes CDR1 MGHRA and CDR2 YSYEKL. CDR3 bases: TGCGCCAGCAGCCAGCACAGGGGGTTGGGAGATACGCAGTATTTT. Amino acid sequence: CASSQHRGLGDTQYF.

This clone was picked up a small number of times. CDR3 sequence reads: CASSPGTAYGYTF. CDR3 in DNA: TGTGCCAGCAGCCCGGGGACAGCCTATGGCTACACCTTC. The chain couples TRBV5-4 to TRBJ1-2, with TRBD1 identical over 7 bases. This CDR3 contains 13 residues. Per the germline V gene, CDR1 is SGHNT and CDR2 is YYREEE (reference sequence). The ends lost 4 bases at V and 4 bases at J; junction bases unmatched: 4.

The rearrangement links TRBV5-1 to TRBJ2-7, with 9 positions matching TRBD2. Unmatched junction bases numbered 0, after V lost 1 base and J lost 4 bases. Germline CDR1 SGHRS, CDR2 YFSETQ. There are 13 residues in the CDR3. The CDR3 region has the DNA TGCGCCAGCAGCTTGACTAGCGGGTACGAGCAGTACTTC. This codes for CASSLTSGYEQYF.

This chain uses TRBV6-1 with TRBJ2-3; 9 bases line up with TRBD1. The V gene end was trimmed by 6 bases and the J gene end by 7 bases; junction bases not matched to a gene: 11. The CDR3 covers 15 residues. Germline-derived CDR1 and CDR2 are MNHNS and SASEGT. The DNA for the CDR3 is TGTGCCAGCAGGGGGACGGGACAGGGAAAACATACGCAGTATTTT. It encodes CASRGTGQGKHTQYF.

This clone is a singleton in its sample. This chain joins TRBV2 and TRBJ1-1; weak D call: TRBD1 (5 bases). CDR1 is SNHLY, CDR2 FYNNEI, per germline. The CDR3 has 14 residues. V lost 3 bases to trimming and J lost 5 bases, with 13 bases between them. The CDR3 DNA is TGTGCCAGCAGTGATTGGGGCGCTGGGACTGAAGCTTTCTTT. It codes for CASSDWGAGTEAFF.

V and J are TRBV5-4 and TRBJ2-7; 10 positions match TRBD1. CDR3 length equals 14 residues. The V and J ends lost 4 bases and 2 bases, in that order; junction bases with no gene match: 3. Germline CDR1 reads SGHNT; CDR2 reads YYREEE (reference sequence). The CDR3 nucleotides are TGTGCCAGCAGCGTCGACAGGGGGCCCTACGAGCAGTACTTC. Protein product: CASSVDRGPYEQYF.

V is TRBV18 and J is TRBJ2-7; 8 bases are shared with TRBD1. Trimming took 3 bases from V and 1 from J; bases not matched to a gene: 8. This CDR3 has 16 residues. Germline V gene lookup returns CDR1 KGHSH and CDR2 LQKENI. The CDR3 DNA is TGTGCCAGCTCACCTACCGGGACAGGATCTTCCTACGAGCAGTACTTC. It is translated as CASSPTGTGSSYEQYF.

The chain links TRBV10-3 to TRBJ1-5, with 7 bases that match TRBD1. The J segment lost 0 bases and the V segment lost 8 bases, leaving 1 base of the junction unmatched. The V gene's germline CDR1 is ENHRY and CDR2 SYGVKD. The CDR3 spans 13 residues. CDR3 in DNA: TGTGCCATCGACAGGGATAGCAATCAGCCCCAGCATTTT. Protein product: CAIDRDSNQPQHF.

V and J are TRBV29-1 and TRBJ2-1; 8 nucleotides align to TRBD1. The CDR3 has 13 residues. The germline V gene encodes CDR1 SQVTM and CDR2 ANQGSEA. V shed 7 bases and J 3 bases; nucleotides not matched to a gene: 5. The CDR3, as DNA: TGCAGCGGAGGACAGGGTAACTACAATGAGCAGTTCTTC. Protein sequence: CSGGQGNYNEQFF.

Only one count was recorded for this clone. The chain couples TRBV5-4 to TRBJ2-7; D might be TRBD1 (6 bases). The CDR3 is 15 residues long. The V gene's germline CDR1 is SGHNT and CDR2 YYREEE (reference sequence). Trimming stripped 0 bases from V and 2 bases from J, with 12 bases between. The CDR3 reads CASSLAGTRAYEQYF. CDR3 DNA sequence: TGTGCCAGCAGCTTGGCGGGGACACGAGCCTACGAGCAGTACTTC.